These T cell receptor beta chains were read from a single sample in a study of Ad26.COV2.S vaccination and SARS-CoV-2 variants. TCRdb keeps only in-frame clones here, not all; method: immunoSEQ multiplex PCR. Of approximately 410,000 clones in the sample, approximately 90% were seen once. The source was peripheral blood, collected in a trial of Ad26.COV2.S vaccine versus placebo. The receptor source for this set is a person between 18 and 59 years old who received the Ad26.COV2.S COVID-19 vaccine or a placebo. Each CDR3 is given with its conserved first and last residue. Each record gives: V gene, clone size, D gene, J gene, CDR3 DNA, CDR3 protein. The D gene is left open where the match is weak. Only some rows state a clone size, as once, few, many or a class for expanded clones.

TRBV3-1/TRBV3-2	-	-	TRBJ2-5	TGTGCCAGCAGCCACGGCGGGCGAAGAGGGGGGCGAGAGACCCAGTACTTC	CASSHGGRRGGRETQYF
TRBV6-5	-	TRBD1	TRBJ2-7	TGTGCTCTTGGACAGGGGATCACGGGGCAGTACTTC	CALGQGITGQYF
TRBV6-6	-	TRBD2	TRBJ2-7	TGTGCCTCAGGGGCTAGCGGGTCCCCCGGGCGCGAGCAGTACTTC	CASGASGSPGREQYF
TRBV5-1	-	TRBD2	TRBJ2-5	TGCGCCAGCAGCAATACGGGACTAGCGGGGGTAGACCAAGAGACCCAGTACTTC	CASSNTGLAGVDQETQYF
TRBV11-2	-	-	TRBJ2-3	TGTGCCAGCAGCTTAGGCCGGTACTGGGGGCACACAGATACGCAGTATTTT	CASSLGRYWGHTDTQYF
TRBV6-5	-	-	TRBJ1-2	TGTGCCAGCAGTCCCGAGAGGGGGTCTAACTATGGCTACACCTTC	CASSPERGSNYGYTF
TRBV6-2/TRBV6-3	-	TRBD1	TRBJ1-2	TGTGCCAGCAGCGAAGAGACCGGGACAGGGCCTTTCGGCTACACCTTC	CASSEETGTGPFGYTF
TRBV7-2	few	-	TRBJ2-5	TGTGCCAGCAGTCGGGACCAACAAGAGACCCAGTACTTC	CASSRDQQETQYF
TRBV2	-	-	TRBJ2-7	TGTGCCAGCAGTGATTGGGGGCAGCTCGACGAGCAGTACTTC	CASSDWGQLDEQYF
TRBV12-3/TRBV12-4	-	-	TRBJ1-1	TGTGCCAGCAGTTTCGGGGGTCCGGCTTTCTTT	CASSFGGPAFF
TRBV3-1/TRBV3-2	-	-	TRBJ1-5	TGTGCCAGCAGCCAAGTAATGAGCAATCAGCCCCAGCATTTT	CASSQVMSNQPQHF
TRBV5-1	few	TRBD1	TRBJ1-4	TGCGCCAGCAGCAGCGGATTAGGACAGGGGGATGAAAAACTGTTTTTT	CASSSGLGQGDEKLFF
TRBV30	-	TRBD1	TRBJ1-1	TGTGCCTGGAGTGCGCGACAGGGTTGGACTGAAGCTTTCTTT	CAWSARQGWTEAFF
TRBV28	-	TRBD1	TRBJ2-5	TGTGCCAGCAGTTCGGACAGGGAATCGAGACAAGAGACCCAGTACTTC	CASSSDRESRQETQYF
TRBV5-4	once	-	TRBJ2-3	TGTGCCAGCAGCTCGGGACAACGCACAGATACGCAGTATTTT	CASSSGQRTDTQYF
TRBV19	-	TRBD2	TRBJ2-1	TGTGCCAGTAGGGGGAGGGGCCGCTACAATGAGCAGTTCTTC	CASRGRGRYNEQFF
TRBV5-1	-	-	TRBJ2-1	TGCGCCAGCAGCTTTGAAGGGGAAGATGAGCAGTTCTTC	CASSFEGEDEQFF
TRBV6-5	once	-	TRBJ2-3	TGTGCCAGCACGAAACGGGGGGCAAAAGATACGCAGTATTTT	CASTKRGAKDTQYF
TRBV19	-	-	TRBJ1-1	TGTGCCAGTAGTATGGACAAGGAGACTGAAGCTTTCTTT	CASSMDKETEAFF
TRBV5-4	-	-	TRBJ2-1	TGTGCCAGCAGCACCGACTCGGGCTCCTACAATGAGCAGTTCTTC	CASSTDSGSYNEQFF
TRBV9	-	-	TRBJ1-6	TGTGCCAGCAGCGTAGAGAATAATTCACCCCTCCACTTT	CASSVENNSPLHF
TRBV10-3	once	-	TRBJ2-3	TGTGCCATCAGTGAGTCGGGCTACACAGATACGCAGTATTTT	CAISESGYTDTQYF
TRBV9	once	-	TRBJ2-3	TGTGCCAGCAGCGTAGAGGGCGCAGATACGCAGTATTTT	CASSVEGADTQYF
TRBV19	few	-	TRBJ1-2	TGTGCCAGTTTAGGAGGGAGCGGCTACACCTTC	CASLGGSGYTF
TRBV4-3	-	TRBD1	TRBJ2-7	TGCGCCAGCAGCCAAGAGGCCGGACAGGGGTACTACGAGCAGTACTTC	CASSQEAGQGYYEQYF
TRBV7-9	-	-	TRBJ1-5	TGTGCCAGCAGCTCCGGAGCCCAACAGCCCCAGCATTTT	CASSSGAQQPQHF
TRBV2	-	-	TRBJ2-3	TGTGCCAGCAGGGGGGGCCCAGATACGCAGTATTTT	CASRGGPDTQYF
TRBV30	-	-	TRBJ2-7	TGTGCCTGGAGTGCCTATTACGAGCAGTACTTC	CAWSAYYEQYF
TRBV6-2/TRBV6-3	-	TRBD2	TRBJ2-1	TGTGCCAGCAGTTACGGGCAACTAGCGGGGGGGCCGAGGTACAATGAGCAGTTCTTC	CASSYGQLAGGPRYNEQFF
TRBV5-1	-	-	TRBJ1-2	TGCGCCAGCAGCTTGGGGCAGGTTTATGGCTACACCTTC	CASSLGQVYGYTF
TRBV7-6	-	TRBD2	TRBJ2-1	TGTGCCAGCAGCCCAGGACTAGCGGGCGCCTACAATGAGCAGTTCTTC	CASSPGLAGAYNEQFF
TRBV7-2	-	TRBD1	TRBJ2-5	TGTGCCAGCAGCCCCGACAGGGTTCAAGAGACCCAGTACTTC	CASSPDRVQETQYF
TRBV28	-	TRBD1	TRBJ2-1	TGTGCCAGCAGTGTCCCCAGGGGGAGCTCCTACAATGAGCAGTTCTTC	CASSVPRGSSYNEQFF
TRBV7-8	-	TRBD1	TRBJ1-5	TGTGCCAGCAGCTTAGTTGGGACAGGGGGGCATCAGCCCCAGCATTTT	CASSLVGTGGHQPQHF
TRBV11-2	-	-	TRBJ2-7	TGTGCCAGCAGCTGGGCCCCCTACGAGCAGTACTTC	CASSWAPYEQYF
TRBV4-2	few	TRBD2	TRBJ2-1	TGTGCCAGCAGCCCCTTTACCGGGACTAGCGGGGTAAACAATGAGCAGTTCTTC	CASSPFTGTSGVNNEQFF
TRBV9	once	TRBD1	TRBJ1-2	TGTGCCAGCAGCGATACAGGGGGCGCCGGGGGCTACACCTTC	CASSDTGGAGGYTF
TRBV3-1/TRBV3-2	-	TRBD1	TRBJ2-1	TGTGCCAGCAGCCCCCGGGACAGTGTGATCTACAATGAGCAGTTCTTC	CASSPRDSVIYNEQFF
TRBV30	-	TRBD1	TRBJ1-6	TGTGCCTGGACAGGGACAGCTAATTCACCCCTCCACTTT	CAWTGTANSPLHF
TRBV5-1	once	-	TRBJ1-1	TGCGCCAGCAGCAGACCCTCGACGTTATTGAACACTGAAGCTTTCTTT	CASSRPSTLLNTEAFF
TRBV15	-	TRBD2	TRBJ2-7	TGTGCCACCAGCTGGTTACCCGGGACTAACTCCTACGAGCAGTACTTC	CATSWLPGTNSYEQYF
TRBV4-1	-	-	TRBJ2-2	TGCGCCAGCAGCCAAGTACGCCTGGGCACCGGGGAGCTGTTTTTT	CASSQVRLGTGELFF
TRBV19	few	TRBD2	TRBJ2-1	TGTGCCAGTAGTACCGGGACTAGCGCTTTAGTCCGGGAGCAGTTCTTC	CASSTGTSALVREQFF
TRBV4-2	few	-	TRBJ2-7	TGTGCCAGCTCTCTGCCCGGAGCCTACGAGCAGTACTTC	CASSLPGAYEQYF
TRBV3-1/TRBV3-2	-	-	TRBJ2-1	TGTGCCAGCAGCCGCTATACCAGGGATGAGCAGTTCTTC	CASSRYTRDEQFF
TRBV7-8	-	TRBD2	TRBJ2-2	TGTGCCAGCAGCTTTGTACTAGCGAGCACCGGGGAGCTGTTTTTT	CASSFVLASTGELFF
TRBV3-1/TRBV3-2	-	-	TRBJ1-1	TGTGCCAGCAGCCAAGCAGGGCAGCCCAACACTGAAGCTTTCTTT	CASSQAGQPNTEAFF
TRBV9	-	-	TRBJ2-7	TGTGCCAGCAGCGTAGGAGGATCCTACGAGCAGTACTTC	CASSVGGSYEQYF
TRBV28	-	-	TRBJ2-3	TGTGCCAGCAGTTATTTAGGGGCTGAAGATACGCAGTATTTT	CASSYLGAEDTQYF
TRBV7-3	-	-	TRBJ1-1	TGTGCCAGCAGCGACGGACAGATCAGGGCCCAAGCTTTCTTT	CASSDGQIRAQAFF
TRBV9	-	-	TRBJ2-1	TGTGCCAGCAGCGTAGGGGAGGGGGCCCGTCATGAGCAGTTCTTC	CASSVGEGARHEQFF
TRBV5-5	-	-	TRBJ2-7	TGTGCCAGCAGCTTGGGAGTCCACGAGCAGTACTTC	CASSLGVHEQYF
TRBV5-1	-	TRBD1	TRBJ1-5	TGCGCCAGCAGCTTCACAGGGGCTTTGAATCAGCCCCAGCATTTT	CASSFTGALNQPQHF